The present T cell receptor (beta chain) was sequenced within a study of blood T cell repertoires in COVID-19 (dated by TCRdb to 2020 to 2021). Concerning the study at large: Samples covering the acute and convalescent phases of COVID-19 were provided by collaborators in the United States, Italy and Spain. Where available, HLA class I and class II types were taken from metadata supplied by the sample provider and were not determined by assay-based typing. The repertoires were released in a freely available public database intended as a resource for research on the immune response to SARS-CoV-2. A de-identified subject ID, COVID-19 status, age in years and sex were almost always included in the sample metadata. Subjects who had been exposed to COVID-19, were actively infected with it, or had recovered from it provided the deeply sampled blood TCRbeta repertoires that made up the dataset. Samples came from the ongoing ImmuneRACE study (first 160 participants) plus 1,254 subjects from 6 global collaborators. The prospective study material was composed of cDNA or gDNA derived from T cells, B-cell-depleted T cells, or PBMCs.

Worth noting for this clone: No antigen is known for it. Base qualities are missing; no much larger clone stands one base away.

There are 18 amino acids in the CDR3, from cysteine to phenylalanine inclusive. Only CDR3 DNA is held: 54 bases, read in frame from base 1. V lost 8 bases and J lost 0 bases, and the count of bases not matched to a germline gene is 15. The germline V gene specifies SQVTM as CDR1 and ANQGSEA as CDR2. One collaborating source in Seattle enrolled patients during active infection and followed them longitudinally through the course of disease. Whole blood was collected in K2EDTA tubes by collaborating institutions according to the institutions' own protocols. For TCRbeta analysis, collaborators shipped samples as frozen whole blood, isolated PBMCs, or DNA extracted from either of those sample types. What the research found in general, with its limitations: Clinical and demographic metadata were provided uncurated, with the amount varying by source and participant.

The immunoSEQ Assay, a bias-controlled multiplex PCR, was used to amplify TCRbeta CDR3 regions from genomic DNA. The source study handled its data this way. The number of nucleated cells in each sample was estimated by amplification of reference gene primers within the assay. Sequence reads were collapsed and filtered to measure the absolute abundance of every unique TCRbeta CDR3 rearrangement. Productive Simpson clonality was computed per sample as the square root of Simpson's diversity index over productive rearrangements. TCRdb provides this immuneACCESS table in a form limited to in-frame rearrangements. Some clones are lacking; in checked studies, under half of them reflect an unresolved V gene, and why the rest are absent is not known. V, J and clone size were drawn from that table, and D and trimming were deduced from the DNA. Present in this sample are about 350,000 clones, about 90% of which were seen just once. About 6% of the sample is held by the ten biggest clonotypes.

The receptor was derived from a woman aged 45-65 years with COVID-19, enrolled during active disease. Source material: peripheral blood. Recombination linked TRBV29-1 to TRBJ2-1; the central 11 bases match TRBD1. The CDR3 region: CSTPWGTGGLNSYNEQFF. The nucleotide sequence is given as TGCAGCACTCCCTGGGGGACAGGGGGACTAAACTCCTACAATGAGCAGTTCTTC.